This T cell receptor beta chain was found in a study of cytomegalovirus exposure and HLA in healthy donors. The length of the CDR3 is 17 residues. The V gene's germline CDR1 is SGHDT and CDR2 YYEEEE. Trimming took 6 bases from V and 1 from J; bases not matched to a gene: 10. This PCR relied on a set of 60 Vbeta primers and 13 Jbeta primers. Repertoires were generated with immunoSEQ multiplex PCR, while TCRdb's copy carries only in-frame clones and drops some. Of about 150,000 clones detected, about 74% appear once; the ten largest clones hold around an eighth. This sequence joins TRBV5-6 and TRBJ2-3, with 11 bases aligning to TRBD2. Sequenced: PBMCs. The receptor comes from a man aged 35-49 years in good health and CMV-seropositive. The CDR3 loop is CASTTSVAGGRTDTQYF. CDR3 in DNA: TGTGCCAGCACGACCTCCGTAGCGGGAGGGCGCACAGATACGCAGTATTTT.